This T cell receptor beta chain was captured by sequencing in a study of identifying expanded T cells in peripheral blood (dated by TCRdb to the late 2010s). A note on the overall study: Four technical replicates, made by sequencing separate aliquots from the same pool of genomic DNA, were compared pairwise. Overall results and qualifications from the work: Across all healthy donors, variance in clone template counts between approximately 2-week samples was found to increase significantly with total template count. Between technical replicates the binomial model flagged roughly 1.1 differentially abundant clones, whereas over about two weeks the binomial model flagged about 15 and over roughly 4 weeks approximately 18. Both the number of clones called differentially abundant and the false-positive rate were significantly reduced by the beta-binomial model across all healthy-donor time intervals. The authors expected that over much longer intervals, such as months to years, biological variance in healthy repertoires might increase even further.

For this clone: Its antigen is not yet known. Base quality data are lacking; no much larger clone is found one base away.

The immunoSEQ Assay, which relies on bias-controlled multiplex PCR amplification of genomic DNA, was used to profile TCRbeta CDR3 regions. As for the original processing: The absolute abundance of each unique TCRbeta CDR3 region was quantified after sequences were collapsed and filtered. Differential abundance was tested with a binomial (Fisher-equivalent) model and with a beta-binomial model adding time-dependent variance fitted from healthy donors. Clones with fewer than 5 combined templates were excluded, and clones with Benjamini-Hochberg FDR below 0.01 were called differentially abundant. The form v = (b*log(k)+a)^2 was used to model beta-binomial variance as a function of total template count across the two samples. This is the immuneACCESS table as TCRdb keeps it, with only in-frame sequences that have V and J called. A part of the clones is gone; compared with another copy, unresolved V genes explain less than half, and the rest is unexplained. D and trimming come from the DNA, and the V and J calls and clone size come from that table. Counted in this sample were around 90,000 clones; around 88% of them appeared once. The top ten hold 3% to 4% of the sample.

The CDR3 runs 13 residues from the cysteine to the phenylalanine. The entry retains the CDR3 DNA only, 39 bases that are in frame from base 1. Taken from the germline V gene (reference sequence), the CDR1 and CDR2 loops are SEHNR and FQNEAQ. V and J lose 5 bases and 4 bases, and a span of 11 bases separates them. During the collection period, no immune events, such as infections, were documented for the healthy donors. Healthy-donor blood repertoires served as a training cohort to calibrate time-dependent variance in a beta-binomial model of T-cell clone differential abundance. The training cohort included around ten healthy donors, of whom 3 were female and 7 were male. The donors were between roughly 25 and 65 years old, with an average age of 43 years. Whole blood was collected from each healthy donor at three time points spaced two weeks apart and obtained from a commercial supplier. For immunosequencing, genomic DNA was extracted from whole blood that had not been sorted.

The receptor was derived from a person aged 18 to 75 in good health. Sequenced input: blood. The chain uses TRBV7-9 and TRBJ2-5; the D gene identity is not certain. The nucleotide sequence is given as TGTGCCAGCAGCCCAACGTCATTAGAGACCCAGTACTTC. It is translated as CASSPTSLETQYF.